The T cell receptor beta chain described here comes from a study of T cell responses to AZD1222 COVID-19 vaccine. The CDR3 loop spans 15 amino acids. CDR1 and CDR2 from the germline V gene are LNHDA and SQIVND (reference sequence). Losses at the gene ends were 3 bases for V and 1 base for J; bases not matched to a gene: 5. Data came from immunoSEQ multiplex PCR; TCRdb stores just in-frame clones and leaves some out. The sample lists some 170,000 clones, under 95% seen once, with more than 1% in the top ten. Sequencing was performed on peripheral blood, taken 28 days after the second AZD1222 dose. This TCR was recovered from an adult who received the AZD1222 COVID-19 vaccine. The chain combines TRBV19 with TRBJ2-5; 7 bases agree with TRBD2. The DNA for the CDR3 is TGTGCCAGTAGTATGGGGACTACCCTCCAAGAGACCCAGTACTTC. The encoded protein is CASSMGTTLQETQYF.